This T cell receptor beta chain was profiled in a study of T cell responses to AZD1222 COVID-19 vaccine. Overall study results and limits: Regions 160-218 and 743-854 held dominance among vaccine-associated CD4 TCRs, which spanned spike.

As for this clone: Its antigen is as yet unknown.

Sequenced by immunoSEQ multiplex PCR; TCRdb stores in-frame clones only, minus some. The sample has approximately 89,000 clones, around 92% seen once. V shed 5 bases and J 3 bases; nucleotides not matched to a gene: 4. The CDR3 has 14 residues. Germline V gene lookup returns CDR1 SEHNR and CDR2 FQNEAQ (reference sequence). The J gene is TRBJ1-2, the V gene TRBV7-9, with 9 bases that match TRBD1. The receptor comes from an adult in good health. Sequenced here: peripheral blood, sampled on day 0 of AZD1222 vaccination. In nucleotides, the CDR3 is TGTGCCAGCAGCCGGGACAGGGCTTACTATGGCTACACCTTC. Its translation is CASSRDRAYYGYTF.